These T cell receptor beta chains were read from a single sample in a study of CD8 T cells in ankylosing spondylitis. TCRdb recomputed calls from the 5' RACE reads with MiXCR, one row per CDR3 protein. Among 150,000 to 200,000 distinct CDR3 sequences listed, about 17% were seen once. The sample comprised blood, either unsorted or a sorted T cell fraction (not recorded which). These receptors were obtained from a male donor with ankylosing spondylitis or in good health (not recorded which). Both conserved end residues are part of each CDR3. Each record gives: J gene, clone size, D gene, CDR3 length, V gene, CDR3 DNA, CDR3 protein. D genes are given only for firm matches. Some rows mark clone size as missing; the rest say once, few, many or name a class of expanded clone.

>TRBJ2-3|many|.|16|TRBV5-1
TGCGCCAGCAGCTTGGCGGGGGGCATCCCCACAGATACGCAGTATTTT
CASSLAGGIPTDTQYF
>TRBJ2-7|many|.|15|TRBV5-1
TGCGCCAGCAGCTTGGCAGCGCTTGGTTCCTACGAGCAGTACTTC
CASSLAALGSYEQYF
>TRBJ2-1|many|.|13|TRBV10-3
TGTGCCATCAGGGCTAGCGTTTACAATGAGCAGTTCTTC
CAIRASVYNEQFF
>TRBJ1-1|.|.|12|TRBV9
TGTGCCAGCAGCCCGATTGAGTCTAAAGCTTTCTTT
CASSPIESKAFF
>TRBJ2-2|many|.|14|TRBV12-3/TRBV12-4
TGTGCCAGCCAACCGGGTACGACCACCGGGGAGCTGTTTTTT
CASQPGTTTGELFF
>TRBJ1-2|few|TRBD1|15|TRBV6-6
TGTGCCAGCAGTCCGCCAGGACAGGGTCGATATGGCTACACCTTC
CASSPPGQGRYGYTF
>TRBJ2-7|.|.|17|TRBV5-1
TGCGCCAGCAGCTTTTCGTCGGGGAGTGAAGGCTCCTACGAGCAGTACTTC
CASSFSSGSEGSYEQYF
>TRBJ2-7|.|TRBD2|16|TRBV19
TGTGCCAGTAGTAACATACTAGCGGGAGACCAGAACGAGCAGTACTTC
CASSNILAGDQNEQYF
>TRBJ1-3|few|.|17|TRBV28
TGTGCCAGCAGTTTACCGGACAGCCCGTACTCTGGAAACACCATATATTTT
CASSLPDSPYSGNTIYF
>TRBJ1-2|once|.|14|TRBV27
TGTGCCAGCAGTTTATTTCCAGGGAACTATGGCTACACCTTC
CASSLFPGNYGYTF
>TRBJ1-5|few|.|14|TRBV2
TGTGCCAGCGGGGGGGTAAATAGCAATCAGCCCCAGCATTTT
CASGGVNSNQPQHF
>TRBJ1-5|.|TRBD1|15|TRBV7-2
TGTGCCAGCAGCATCGGACAGGGATGGAATCAGCCCCAGCATTTT
CASSIGQGWNQPQHF
>TRBJ1-2|few|.|13|TRBV12-3/TRBV12-4
TGTGCCAGCAGTTCCGGACCCAGCTATGGCTACACCTTC
CASSSGPSYGYTF
>TRBJ1-1|.|.|14|TRBV20-1
TGCAGTGCTAGTATCGGGACCTCAAGCACTGAAGCTTTCTTT
CSASIGTSSTEAFF
>TRBJ2-7|many|.|14|TRBV5-1
TGCGCCAGCAGCCCCGGGACACTTTCCTACGAGCAGTACTTC
CASSPGTLSYEQYF
>TRBJ2-3|.|TRBD2|15|TRBV3-1
TGTGCCAGCAACGAGCGGGGAGCGGGAACAGATACGCAGTATTTT
CASNERGAGTDTQYF
>TRBJ2-2|many|TRBD2|15|TRBV10-3
TGTGCCATCAGACTAGCGGGAACACGTGGCGGGGAGCTGTTTTTT
CAIRLAGTRGGELFF
>TRBJ2-1|.|TRBD2|15|TRBV7-9
TGTGCCACTCAGAACCTAGCGGGAGTGGGTAATGAGCAGTTCTTC
CATQNLAGVGNEQFF
>TRBJ2-1|many|TRBD2|15|TRBV4-2
TGTGCCAGCAGCCAAGGGGCGGGAGGTAACAATGAGCAGTTCTTC
CASSQGAGGNNEQFF
>TRBJ2-1|.|TRBD2|16|TRBV2
TGTGCCAGCAGTGAGACGGGGGGGGCGGGAGTCAATGAGCAGTTCTTC
CASSETGGAGVNEQFF
>TRBJ2-4|.|.|14|TRBV14
TGTGCCAGCAGCCATAGACAGATTACGGACATTCAGTACTTC
CASSHRQITDIQYF
>TRBJ2-1|many|TRBD1|18|TRBV20-1
TGCAGTGCTACCCACTGGGAGGGACAGGGGAGCTCCTACAATGAGCAGTTCTTC
CSATHWEGQGSSYNEQFF
>TRBJ2-7|few|TRBD1|13|TRBV7-4
TGTGCCAGCAGGTCCGGGACAGGGGACGAGCAGTACTTC
CASRSGTGDEQYF
>TRBJ2-7|many|.|15|TRBV29-1
TGCAGCGTTGATATCGATTGGCAGGGCCGGTACGAGCAGTACTTC
CSVDIDWQGRYEQYF
>TRBJ2-7|few|TRBD1|13|TRBV29-1
TGCAGCGTGGGGGACAGGGACTCCTACGAGCAGTACTTC
CSVGDRDSYEQYF
>TRBJ2-5|.|TRBD1|15|TRBV7-2
TGTGCCAGCGGCAGTAGGCTGGGACAGACTCCAACCCAGTACTTC
CASGSRLGQTPTQYF
>TRBJ1-2|.|TRBD1|17|TRBV5-1
TGCGCCAGCAGCGACCGGGACAGGGTCTACTCTAACTATGGCTACACCTTC
CASSDRDRVYSNYGYTF
>TRBJ1-4|.|.|13|TRBV2
TGTGCCAGCAAGAGCGGGGTAGACGAAAAACTGTTTTTT
CASKSGVDEKLFF
>TRBJ2-7|few|.|12|TRBV27
TGTGCCAGCATGTCTGGGTCCTACGAGCAGTACTTC
CASMSGSYEQYF
>TRBJ2-1|.|TRBD2|16|TRBV12-3/TRBV12-4
TGTGCCAGACCGCCTTGGCTAGCGGGTTCTTACAATGAGCAGTTCTTC
CARPPWLAGSYNEQFF
>TRBJ2-5|.|TRBD2|14|TRBV20-1
TGCAGTGCCTCGAGTGCCCTAGCGGGAGGAATCCAGTACTTC
CSASSALAGGIQYF
>TRBJ1-1|few|TRBD1|15|TRBV4-1
TGCGCCAGCAGCCAAGTACAGGGGATGAACACTGAAGCTTTCTTT
CASSQVQGMNTEAFF
>TRBJ2-1|few|.|15|TRBV4-1
TGCGCCAGCAGCCAAGAACCCCAAAGGGACAATGAGCAGTTCTTC
CASSQEPQRDNEQFF
>TRBJ1-4|.|TRBD1|17|TRBV9
TGTCCCAGCAGCGTAGCCAGGGGCACAGGGGGCTACGAAAAACTGTTTTTT
CPSSVARGTGGYEKLFF
>TRBJ2-1|many|TRBD1|17|TRBV15
TGTGCCACCAGCAGAGATGTTGGCCGGGACAGGGCGGGTGAGCAGTTCTTC
CATSRDVGRDRAGEQFF
>TRBJ2-1|many|TRBD1|17|TRBV6-5
TGTGCCAGCACCTCTGATTCCGGGACAGGGGCGGTGAATGAGCAGTTCTTC
CASTSDSGTGAVNEQFF
>TRBJ2-2|.|TRBD2|17|TRBV2
TGTGCCAGCAGTGGCCCTAGCGGTAGGAAGAACACCGGGGAGCTGTTTTTT
CASSGPSGRKNTGELFF
>TRBJ2-7|.|.|19|TRBV28
TGTGCCAGCAGTCCCCGACAGGTGGCCCCGTCAAAACTGGCCTACGAGCAGTACTTC
CASSPRQVAPSKLAYEQYF
>TRBJ1-5|.|TRBD1|15|TRBV6-5
TGTGCCAGCAGTCAAGACAGGGCTAGCAATCAGCCCCAGCATTTT
CASSQDRASNQPQHF
>TRBJ2-2|many|.|11|TRBV10-3
TGTGCCATCAGAGAGACCGGGGAGCTGTTTTTT
CAIRETGELFF
>TRBJ1-5|.|TRBD1|16|TRBV7-6
TGTGCCAGCAGCTTAGAGGCAGGGGGGAACAATCAGCCCCAGCATTTT
CASSLEAGGNNQPQHF
>TRBJ2-1|.|.|15|TRBV7-2
TGTGCCAGCAGCTTAGACCGACTCTCCTACAATGAGCAGTTCTTC
CASSLDRLSYNEQFF
>TRBJ2-7|few|TRBD2|16|TRBV3-1
TGTGCCAGCAGCCAAGATCGGGCTAGCGGACGATACGAGCAGTACTTC
CASSQDRASGRYEQYF
>TRBJ2-7|.|TRBD1|13|TRBV29-1
TGCAGCGTACAGGACAGGAGAAGCTACGAGCAGTACTTC
CSVQDRRSYEQYF
>TRBJ2-3|once|TRBD2|19|TRBV28
TGTGCCAGCAGTTTCCCCGGGCTAGCGGGAGGGCCGAATCCAGATACGCAGTATTTT
CASSFPGLAGGPNPDTQYF
>TRBJ1-4|.|.|13|TRBV6-5
TGTGCCAGCAGTCCAGGGTTGGGGGAAAAACTGTTTTTT
CASSPGLGEKLFF
>TRBJ2-7|many|.|14|TRBV5-1
TGCGCCAGCAGCTCCCTGGCCGCGAGGGGCGAGCAGTACTTC
CASSSLAARGEQYF
>TRBJ2-7|.|.|12|TRBV3-1
TGTGCCAGCAGCAGAGGACAGACCGACCGAACCTTC
CASSRGQTDRTF